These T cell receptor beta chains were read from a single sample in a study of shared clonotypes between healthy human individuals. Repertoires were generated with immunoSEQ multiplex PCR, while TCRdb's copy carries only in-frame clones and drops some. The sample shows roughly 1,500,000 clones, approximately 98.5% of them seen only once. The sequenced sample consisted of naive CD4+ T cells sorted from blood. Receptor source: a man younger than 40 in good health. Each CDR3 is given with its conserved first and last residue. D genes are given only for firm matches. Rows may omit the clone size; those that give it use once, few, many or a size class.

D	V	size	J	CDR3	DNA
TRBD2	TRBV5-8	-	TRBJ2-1	CASSSLAGGVYNEQFF	TGTGCCAGCAGCTCCCTAGCGGGAGGCGTGTACAATGAGCAGTTCTTC
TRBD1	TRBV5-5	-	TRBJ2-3	CASSPYRGAAQYF	TGTGCCAGCAGCCCCTACAGGGGCGCGGCGCAGTATTTT
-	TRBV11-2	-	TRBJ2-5	CASSLGLETQYF	TGTGCCAGCAGCTTGGGGCTTGAGACCCAGTACTTC
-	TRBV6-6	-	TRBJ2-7	CASKWESRLTYEQYF	TGTGCCAGCAAGTGGGAGTCCCGATTAACCTACGAGCAGTACTTC
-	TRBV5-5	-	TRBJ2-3	CASSSPWDTQYF	TGTGCCAGCAGTTCCCCGTGGGATACGCAGTATTTT
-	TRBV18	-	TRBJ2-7	CASSPTGRSSYEQYF	TGTGCCAGCTCACCTACGGGACGCTCCTCCTACGAGCAGTACTTC
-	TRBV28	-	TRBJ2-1	CASRPGTTPYNEQFF	TGTGCCAGCAGACCCGGGACCACACCTTACAATGAGCAGTTCTTC
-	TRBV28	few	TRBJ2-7	CASSLPPYEQYF	TGTGCCAGCAGTTTACCTCCCTACGAGCAGTACTTC
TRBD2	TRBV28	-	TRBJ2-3	CASSSPAAGAEDTQYF	TGTGCCAGCAGTTCCCCGGCAGCGGGAGCTGAAGATACGCAGTATTTT
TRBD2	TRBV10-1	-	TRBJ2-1	CASSDLAEPYNEQFF	TGCGCCAGCAGTGATCTAGCGGAGCCCTACAATGAGCAGTTCTTC
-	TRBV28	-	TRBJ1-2	CASSPQDSFYGYTF	TGTGCCAGCAGTCCACAGGACAGCTTCTATGGCTACACCTTC
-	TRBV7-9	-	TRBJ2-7	CASSFQYEQYF	TGTGCCAGCAGCTTCCAATACGAGCAGTACTTC
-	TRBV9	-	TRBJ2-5	CASSVDGRNGPQYF	TGTGCCAGCAGCGTAGATGGACGGAACGGGCCCCAGTACTTC
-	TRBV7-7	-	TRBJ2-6	CASSSSRANVLTF	TGTGCCAGCAGTTCCTCAAGGGCCAACGTCCTGACTTTC
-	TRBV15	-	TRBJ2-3	CATSRVSGAGTDTQYF	TGTGCCACCAGCAGGGTTAGTGGGGCTGGCACAGATACGCAGTATTTT
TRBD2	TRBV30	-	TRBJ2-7	CAWRLAAGREQYF	TGTGCCTGGAGACTAGCGGCAGGCCGGGAGCAGTACTTC
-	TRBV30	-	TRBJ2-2	CAWSAVGGPGELFF	TGTGCCTGGAGTGCCGTTGGGGGGCCCGGGGAGCTGTTTTTT
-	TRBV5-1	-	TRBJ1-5	CASRPGPGEPQHF	TGCGCCAGCAGACCGGGACCGGGGGAACCCCAGCATTTT
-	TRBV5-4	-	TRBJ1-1	CASSLGSMNTEAFF	TGTGCCAGCAGCTTGGGATCCATGAACACTGAAGCTTTCTTT